Listed below are T cell receptor beta chains from one sample, sequenced in a study of blood T cell repertoires in COVID-19. Repertoires were generated with immunoSEQ multiplex PCR, while TCRdb's copy carries only in-frame clones and drops some. The repertoire consists of 110,000 or so clones, with about 74% occurring once and the leading ten covering about 6.8%. Sequenced sample: peripheral blood. The source of these receptors is a man between 65 and 85 years old with acute or convalescent COVID-19. CDR3s include the opening cysteine and the closing phenylalanine or tryptophan. A D gene is named only where the DNA matches it firmly. A row's size may be missing; if present it is once, few, many or a size class.

d_call,clone_size,j_call,v_call,cdr3_aa,cdr3_nt
-,-,TRBJ1-6,TRBV23-1,CASSPPRDFYNSPLHF,TGCGCCAGCAGTCCCCCACGGGACTTCTATAATTCACCCCTCCACTTT
-,-,TRBJ1-6,TRBV7-8,CASSPDTPPNSPLHF,TGTGCCAGCAGCCCTGACACTCCGCCTAATTCACCCCTCCACTTT
-,few,TRBJ1-2,TRBV12-3/TRBV12-4,CASSLAGDYGYTF,TGTGCCAGCAGTTTAGCAGGGGACTATGGCTACACCTTC
TRBD1,-,TRBJ2-7,TRBV19,CATRDSASYEQYF,TGTGCCACTCGGGACAGCGCATCCTACGAGCAGTACTTC
TRBD1,-,TRBJ1-3,TRBV6-5,CASSPTGRNTIYF,TGTGCCAGCAGTCCGACAGGGAGAAACACCATATATTTT
-,-,TRBJ2-3,TRBV27,CASRPQGSTDTQYF,TGTGCCAGCAGACCCCAGGGAAGCACAGATACGCAGTATTTT
TRBD1,once,TRBJ2-7,TRBV13,CASSLNRGRYEQYF,TGTGCCAGCAGCTTAAACAGGGGGCGATACGAGCAGTACTTC
-,-,TRBJ2-7,TRBV2,CASTKNWQGPYEQYF,TGTGCCAGCACTAAAAATTGGCAGGGCCCCTACGAGCAGTACTTC
-,-,TRBJ2-3,TRBV5-4,CASSLAGSTDTQYF,TGTGCCAGCAGCTTGGCCGGGAGCACAGATACGCAGTATTTT
TRBD1,-,TRBJ1-5,TRBV19,CASSMTGPYSNQPQHF,TGTGCCAGTAGTATGACAGGGCCATATAGCAATCAGCCCCAGCATTTT
-,-,TRBJ1-1,TRBV4-2,CASRQGVRTEAFF,TGTGCCAGCCGCCAGGGAGTACGCACTGAAGCTTTCTTT
TRBD2,-,TRBJ2-7,TRBV11-1,CASSSGTRSFTEQYF,TGTGCCAGCAGCTCGGGGACTAGATCATTCACCGAGCAGTACTTC
TRBD1,-,TRBJ2-7,TRBV18,CASSPRQGAGDEQYF,TGTGCCAGCTCACCACGACAGGGGGCGGGGGACGAGCAGTACTTC
-,-,TRBJ1-2,TRBV11-2,CASSLAVANYGYTF,TGTGCCAGCAGCTTAGCCGTAGCTAACTATGGCTACACCTTC
TRBD2,-,TRBJ2-2,TRBV19,CASSIAGGANTGELFF,TGTGCCAGTAGTATAGCCGGGGGGGCAAACACCGGGGAGCTGTTTTTT
TRBD1,-,TRBJ1-2,TRBV10-3,CAISGGQGANYGYTF,TGTGCCATCAGTGGCGGACAGGGAGCTAACTATGGCTACACCTTC
TRBD2,-,TRBJ2-3,TRBV19,CATKELASTDTQYF,TGTGCCACAAAAGAACTAGCGTCCACAGATACGCAGTATTTT
-,-,TRBJ1-1,TRBV29-1,CSATRGGNTEAFF,TGCAGCGCAACCCGGGGGGGGAACACTGAAGCTTTCTTT
TRBD2,-,TRBJ2-7,TRBV20-1,CSASPTGGVDLAYEQYF,TGCAGTGCTAGTCCTACCGGGGGGGTGGACTTGGCCTACGAGCAGTACTTC
TRBD2,-,TRBJ2-7,TRBV20-1,CSASGTSLQSEQYF,TGCAGTGCCAGTGGGACTAGCTTACAAAGCGAGCAGTACTTC
TRBD2,-,TRBJ2-7,TRBV29-1,CSVVKLAGVTYEQYF,TGCAGCGTTGTTAAACTAGCGGGGGTAACCTACGAGCAGTACTTC
TRBD1,-,TRBJ2-7,TRBV27,CASSLRGQASYEQYF,TGTGCCAGCAGTTTAAGAGGACAGGCTTCCTACGAGCAGTACTTC
-,-,TRBJ2-5,TRBV4-1,CASSLSGETQYF,TGCGCCAGCAGCCTCAGCGGAGAGACCCAGTACTTC
-,-,TRBJ1-5,TRBV19,CASSIDRENQPQHF,TGTGCCAGTAGTATAGACCGAGAGAATCAGCCCCAGCATTTT
TRBD1,-,TRBJ2-7,TRBV18,CASSLDRGSSYEQYF,TGTGCCAGCTCACTGGACAGGGGGAGCTCCTACGAGCAGTACTTC
-,-,TRBJ1-2,TRBV9,CASSQQTGSYGYTF,TGTGCCAGCAGCCAACAAACAGGGAGCTATGGCTACACCTTC
TRBD2,-,TRBJ2-2,TRBV7-2,CASNLAGGTGELFF,TGTGCCAGCAACTTAGCGGGAGGCACCGGGGAGCTGTTTTTT
-,-,TRBJ2-3,TRBV5-1,CASSSETTTDTQYF,TGCGCCAGCAGCTCCGAAACTACTACAGATACGCAGTATTTT